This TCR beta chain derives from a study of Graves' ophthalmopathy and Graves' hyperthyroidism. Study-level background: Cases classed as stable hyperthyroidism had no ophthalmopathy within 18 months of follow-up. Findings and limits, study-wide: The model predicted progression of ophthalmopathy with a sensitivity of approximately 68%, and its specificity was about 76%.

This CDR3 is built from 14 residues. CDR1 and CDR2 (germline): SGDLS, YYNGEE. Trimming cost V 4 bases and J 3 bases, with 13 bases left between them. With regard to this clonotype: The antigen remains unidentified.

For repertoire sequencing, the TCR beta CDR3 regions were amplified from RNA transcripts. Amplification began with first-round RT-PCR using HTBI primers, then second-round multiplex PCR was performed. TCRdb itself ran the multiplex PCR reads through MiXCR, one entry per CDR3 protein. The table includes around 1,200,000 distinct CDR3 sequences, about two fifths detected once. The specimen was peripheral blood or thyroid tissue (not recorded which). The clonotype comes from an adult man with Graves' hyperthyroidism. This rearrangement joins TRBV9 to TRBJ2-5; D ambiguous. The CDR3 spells CASSQDSAEETQYF. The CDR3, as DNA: TGTGCCAGCAGCCAAGATTCGGCAGAAGAGACCCAGTACTTC.